The next 22 T cell receptor beta chains were all read from a single sample in a study of T cell repertoires in aging, cancer and after chemotherapy. Multiplex touch-down PCR with TRB-A/B primers amplified rearranged V-D-J TRB sequences. TCRdb re-called the multiplex PCR reads with MiXCR, one entry per CDR3 protein. The sample gives 9,500 to 15,000 distinct CDR3 sequences, 30% to 40% of which show up once; about 9.4% is in the top ten. Peripheral blood genomic DNA, not sorted cells or RNA, was the template. Input material: blood. These receptors were obtained from a human donor in good health. The donor label of this sample is uncertain.

The chain employs TRBV19 and TRBJ2-1; 8 bases agree with TRBD2. Germline V gene lookup returns CDR1 LNHDA and CDR2 SQIVND (reference sequence). The junction had 5 bases not matched to a gene; V was cut back by 6 bases and J by 4 bases. The CDR3 contains 14 residues. Here the CDR3 reads CASRQRGSYNEQFF. The DNA of the CDR3 is TGTGCCAGTAGGCAGCGGGGGTCTTACAATGAGCAGTTCTTC.

A few counts support this clonotype. The rearrangement links TRBV19 to TRBJ2-5; D perhaps matches TRBD1 (6 bases). CDR1 LNHDA and CDR2 SQIVND come from the germline V gene (reference sequence). This CDR3 has 13 amino acids. The V and J ends lost 7 bases and 2 bases respectively, with 11 bases between them. The DNA of the CDR3 is TGTGCCAGTAAAATGAGGGGGCAAGAGACCCAGTACTTC. Translated, it gives CASKMRGQETQYF.

This clonotype came up a few times. V is TRBV5-4 and J is TRBJ1-1; D is ambiguous. Germline loops: CDR1 SGHNT, CDR2 YYREEE (reference sequence). The length of the CDR3 is 15 residues. V lost 4 bases, J lost 2 bases, and 15 bases lay in between. CDR3 in amino acids: CASSPGQAINTEAFF. In DNA, the CDR3 is TGTGCCAGCAGCCCCGGGCAGGCGATTAACACTGAAGCTTTCTTT.

V is TRBV27 and J is TRBJ1-4, with TRBD1 matching over 7 bases. The CDR3 spans 18 residues. CDR1 is MNHEY, CDR2 SMNVEV, per germline (reference sequence). Germline trimming cut 8 bases from V and 5 bases from J; bases unmatched to any gene: 20. This chain's CDR3 is CASLPFPPTGDYNEKLFF. CDR3 bases: TGTGCCAGCCTACCCTTCCCCCCCACAGGGGATTACAATGAAAAACTGTTTTTT.

This clonotype appeared a few times. The chain combines TRBV18 with TRBJ1-3; D not certain. V was shortened by 5 bases and J by 0 bases, with 8 bases between the two germline ends. Germline V gene sequence: CDR1 KGHSH, CDR2 LQKENI. CDR3 length: 14 residues. CDR3 DNA sequence: TGTGCCAGCTCATCGGAGGTCTCTGGAAACACCATATATTTT. Protein product: CASSSEVSGNTIYF. Using reference TRBV18 and TRBJ1-3 for the parts outside the CDR3, the full variable domain is NAGVMQNPRHLVRRRGQEARLRCSPMKGHSHVYWYRQLPEEGLKFMVYLQKENIIDESGMPKERFSAEFPKEGPSILRIQQVVRGDSAAYFCASSSEVSGNTIYFGEGSWLTVV.

This clonotype was detected only a few times. The chain recombines TRBV5-4 with TRBJ1-2, with TRBD1 matching over 8 bases. The germline V gene encodes CDR1 SGHNT and CDR2 YYREEE (reference sequence). This CDR3 region has 14 residues. Trimming cost V 4 bases and J 4 bases; bases outside gene matches: 6. CDR3 in DNA: TGTGCCAGCAGCAATGGACAGGGAAGCTATGGCTACACCTTC. Translated: CASSNGQGSYGYTF.

This clonotype has a handful of counts. The rearrangement joins TRBV12-3 or TRBV12-4 to TRBJ1-1, with D possibly being TRBD1 (5 bases). Trimming cost V 5 bases and J 0 bases, with 7 bases left between them. The CDR3 has 13 residues. Here the CDR3 reads CASSPGLNTEAFF. CDR3 bases: TGTGCCAGCAGTCCAGGGTTGAACACTGAAGCTTTCTTT.

In its sample, this clonotype was seen a few times. This chain uses TRBV27 with TRBJ2-1, with a tentative D call TRBD1 (5 bases). CDR3 length: 15 residues. Germline CDR1 is MNHEY and CDR2 is SMNVEV (reference sequence). The germline V and J ends were trimmed by 4 bases and 0 bases, with 10 bases remaining between them. The CDR3 protein is CASSYTGSSYNEQFF. CDR3 DNA sequence: TGTGCCAGCAGTTACACAGGAAGCTCCTACAATGAGCAGTTCTTC.

This clonotype was observed a few times. The chain uses TRBV11-1 and TRBJ2-1; D is undetermined. CDR1 is SGHAT and CDR2 is FQDESV in the germline V gene (reference sequence). V lost 1 base and J 8 bases, leaving 21 bases between the germline ends. The CDR3 extends over 17 amino acids. The CDR3 reads CASSLGRADRVQDEQFF. For the CDR3, the DNA is TGTGCCAGCAGCTTAGGTCGGGCAGACCGGGTCCAAGATGAGCAGTTCTTC.

The chain employs TRBV19 and TRBJ1-2, with 11 positions matching TRBD1. CDR3 length: 15 amino acids. V gave up 4 bases and J gave up 7 bases; unmatched junction bases: 8. Germline V gene lookup returns CDR1 LNHDA and CDR2 SQIVND (reference sequence). The CDR3 region has the DNA TGTGCCAGTAGTACTAGGACAGGGGGCATAGGTGGCTACACCTTC. It codes for CASSTRTGGIGGYTF.

The gene calls are TRBV20-1 and TRBJ2-5; 7 bases fit TRBD1. In germline, CDR1 is DFQATT, CDR2 SNEGSKA (reference sequence). This CDR3 is built from 14 residues. V trimming: 2 bases; J trimming: 1 base; junction bases outside the gene matches: 4. The CDR3: CSARTGTVQETQYF. CDR3 DNA: TGCAGTGCTAGAACCGGGACAGTCCAAGAGACCCAGTACTTC.

This chain joins TRBV5-6 and TRBJ1-2; TRBD1 agrees at 8 bases. This CDR3 spans 15 amino acids. With V trimmed by 0 bases and J by 0 bases, 1 base remained unmatched. Germline-derived CDR1 and CDR2 are SGHDT and YYEEEE. This CDR3 reads CASSLGDRTNYGYTF. The DNA for the CDR3 is TGTGCCAGCAGCTTGGGGGACAGGACTAACTATGGCTACACCTTC.

This clonotype is labeled medium-sized. The V and J genes are TRBV6-5 and TRBJ2-5, with 10 bases matching TRBD1. J gave up 7 bases and V 6 bases, and 8 bases lay outside the gene matches. CDR1 MNHEY and CDR2 SVGAGI come from the germline V gene. CDR3 size: 14 residues. CDR3 region: CASRKTGGEGTQYF. Written as DNA, the CDR3 is TGTGCCAGCAGGAAGACAGGGGGCGAGGGGACCCAGTACTTC.

This chain uses TRBV6-5 with TRBJ1-5; D gene uncertain. CDR1 is MNHEY and CDR2 is SVGAGI in the germline V gene. This CDR3 is built from 13 residues. Trimming took off 3 bases at V and 2 bases at J, with 5 bases between the two ends. This CDR3 is CASSYSRNQPQHF. The DNA of the CDR3 is TGTGCCAGCAGTTATTCGCGCAATCAGCCCCAGCATTTT.

The CDR3 bases are TGCAGTGCTAGCTCCTACAATGAGCAGTTCTTC. Translation gives CSASSYNEQFF. The chain recombines TRBV20-1 with TRBJ2-1; D remains unclear. The germline CDR1 and CDR2 sequences are DFQATT and SNEGSKA (reference sequence). V shed 3 bases and J shed 0 bases, with 0 bases lying between them. There are 11 residues in the CDR3.

This clonotype appeared a few times. The J gene is TRBJ2-7, the V gene TRBV6-2 or TRBV6-3; D is unresolved. Germline values: CDR1 MNHEY, CDR2 SVGEGT. The CDR3 extends over 14 amino acids. Deletions cut 5 bases from V and 4 bases from J, with 15 bases between. The CDR3 protein is CASSPRLPFYEQYF. CDR3 coding DNA: TGTGCCAGCAGTCCCCGACTTCCCTTTTACGAGCAGTACTTC.

This clonotype was detected a few times. The chain couples TRBV11-1 to TRBJ2-5, with 7 bases matching TRBD2. CDR3 size: 14 residues. Germline values: CDR1 SGHAT, CDR2 FQDESV (reference sequence). After removal of 1 base from V and 4 bases from J, the junction contained 3 bases not matched to a gene. Here the CDR3 DNA reads TGTGCCAGCAGCTTAGGGGGGAGGGTAGAGACCCAGTACTTC. Protein sequence: CASSLGGRVETQYF.

This clonotype turned up a few times. The chain links TRBV5-6 to TRBJ2-7; 9 bases are a match to TRBD1. V lost 0 bases, J lost 1 base, and 5 bases stayed unmatched. The V gene's germline CDR1 is SGHDT and CDR2 YYEEEE. The CDR3 is made up of 16 amino acids. CDR3 region: CASSLEGQGTSYEQYF. Written as DNA, the CDR3 is TGTGCCAGCAGCTTGGAAGGACAGGGGACATCCTACGAGCAGTACTTC.

Regarding this clonotype: This may stem from a read error, because a much larger clone lies one nucleotide away. The chain combines TRBV19 with TRBJ2-2, with 7 bases fitting TRBD1. Germline CDR1 and CDR2: LNHDA and SQIVND (reference sequence). This CDR3 has 15 amino acids. As DNA, the CDR3 is TGTGGCAGTAGTATACAGGGGTTGTACACCGGGGAGCTGTTTTTT. Protein product: CGSSIQGLYTGELFF.

A few counts support this clonotype. The V gene is TRBV5-4, the J gene TRBJ2-2, with D hard to call. This CDR3 is 13 amino acids long. Germline CDR1 reads SGHNT; CDR2 reads YYREEE (reference sequence). The ends were cut back, 4 bases at V and 6 bases at J, with 10 bases in the middle. This chain's CDR3 is CASSPNGPGELFF. CDR3 coding DNA: TGTGCCAGCAGCCCTAACGGACCCGGGGAGCTGTTTTTT.

The genes are TRBV6-5 and TRBJ2-6; 7 bases align to TRBD2. The V and J ends lost 0 bases and 0 bases, in that order; junction bases with no gene match: 8. Looked up from germline, CDR1 is MNHEY and CDR2 is SVGAGI. The CDR3 sequence is 19 residues long. CDR3 sequence (DNA): TGTGCCAGCAGTTACTCGCCCCTTGGCGGGGGCTCTGGGGCCAACGTCCTGACTTTC. This sequence encodes CASSYSPLGGGSGANVLTF.

This clonotype is medium-sized (0.01 to 0.1%) by share. V is TRBV6-1 and J is TRBJ2-7; 8 positions match TRBD2. In germline, CDR1 is MNHNS, CDR2 SASEGT. The V segment lost 7 bases and the J segment 0 bases; nucleotides outside the gene matches: 8. The CDR3 consists of 15 residues. CDR3 in amino acids: CASMPESGGSYEQYF. The CDR3 bases are TGTGCCAGCATGCCTGAAAGCGGGGGCTCCTACGAGCAGTACTTC.